The 6 T cell receptor beta chains in this list originate from one sample, sequenced in a study of blood T cell repertoires in COVID-19 (TCRdb year 2020). Library preparation employed the immunoSEQ multiplex PCR assay. The table was pulled from immuneACCESS by TCRdb, which kept in-frame rearrangements only. Such tables lose some clones; where checked, under half of the loss comes from unresolved V genes, and the rest has no known cause. Here the sample has 130,000 or so clones; 75% to 90% occur a single time. The ten largest clones represent around 4.7% of the sample. The source material was peripheral blood. These receptors all stem from a human donor in a cohort sampled during active COVID-19.

The V and J genes are TRBV6-2 or TRBV6-3 and TRBJ2-1; 7 bases match TRBD1. Germline V lookup: CDR1 MNHEY, CDR2 SVGEGT. V dropped 6 bases and J dropped 3; count of bases not matched to a gene: 8. The CDR3 runs to 15 residues. The DNA for the CDR3 is TGTGCCAGCAGCCCTTGGCAGGGGGTCTACAATGAGCAGTTCTTC. Translated: CASSPWQGVYNEQFF.

J is TRBJ2-5 and V is TRBV7-2; 11 bases are a match to TRBD1. Germline V gene lookup returns CDR1 SGHTA and CDR2 FQGNSA. V shed 5 bases, J shed 5 bases, and the junction held 7 bases outside the gene matches. CDR3 length equals 15 residues. In nucleotides, the CDR3 is TGTGCCAGCAGCGCGGACAGGGGGCGTGTGGAGACCCAGTACTTC. Protein product: CASSADRGRVETQYF.

This clone was counted only a few times. The chain recombines TRBV5-4 with TRBJ2-3; D remains ambiguous. V lost 6 bases to trimming and J lost 0 bases, with 14 bases between them. CDR3 size: 15 residues. The germline V gene encodes CDR1 SGHNT and CDR2 YYREEE (reference sequence). CDR3 in amino acids: CASTLFGVSTDTQYF. CDR3 sequence (DNA): TGTGCCAGCACCCTATTTGGTGTGAGCACAGATACGCAGTATTTT.

The chain recombines TRBV6-5 with TRBJ2-5, with D tentatively TRBD1 (5 bases). This CDR3 spans 14 amino acids. Germline CDR1 reads MNHEY; CDR2 reads SVGAGI. Trimming took off 7 bases at V and 5 bases at J, with 17 bases between the two ends. The CDR3 nucleotides read TGTGCCAGCATCAGGGCAGGGAATGCGGAGACCCAGTACTTC. It translates to CASIRAGNAETQYF.

This clone came up once. This sequence joins TRBV5-1 and TRBJ2-1; no clear D gene. Germline values: CDR1 SGHRS, CDR2 YFSETQ. This CDR3 is built from 14 residues. Trimming left V 0 bases short and J 7 bases short, with 11 bases between. This CDR3 is CASSLALGENEQFF. CDR3 nucleotides: TGCGCCAGCAGCTTGGCCTTAGGAGAAAATGAGCAGTTCTTC.

This clone was counted between two and nine times. The chain employs TRBV7-2 and TRBJ2-5, with 8 bases matching TRBD2. V shed 1 base, J shed 5 bases, and the junction held 9 bases outside the gene matches. Looked up from germline, CDR1 is SGHTA and CDR2 is FQGNSA. This CDR3 is 16 amino acids long. For the CDR3, the DNA is TGTGCCAGCAGCTTAGATTGGAAAGCGGGGGAGGAGACCCAGTACTTC. Encoded protein: CASSLDWKAGEETQYF.